These T cell receptor beta chains were read from a single sample in a study of T cell repertoires in cytomegalovirus infection. TCRdb ran MiXCR on the reads and lists one entry per CDR3 protein. Seen here are fewer than 550,000 distinct CDR3 sequences, 26% observed once, and the top ten hold roughly 13%. Material: PBMCs. Every receptor here comes from a human donor in good health (CMV status not recorded). Some clones in this sample may be carry-over from other donors' samples. The CDR3 runs from the conserved cysteine through the conserved F or W. Each record gives: J gene, V gene, CDR3 protein.

>TRBJ1-2|TRBV7-9
CASILVVGSNYGYTF
>TRBJ1-1|TRBV4-3
CASSHDTDMNTEAFF
>TRBJ2-5|TRBV7-3
CASSVSSGKETQYF
>TRBJ2-7|TRBV27
CASSSPGTGFYEQYF
>TRBJ2-1|TRBV15
CATSRPLGIYNEQFF
>TRBJ2-1|TRBV27
CASSLLAGGTFGGYNEQFF
>TRBJ1-2|TRBV12-3/TRBV12-4
CASSLTGANYGYTF
>TRBJ2-1|TRBV6-1
CASTPRDEQFF
>TRBJ1-6|TRBV5-3
CASSGDRAFSPLHF
>TRBJ1-6|TRBV7-9
CASSRSGSPLHF
>TRBJ2-3|TRBV19
CASSVSRGSTQYF
>TRBJ2-5|TRBV19
CARKGDIQETQYF
>TRBJ2-3|TRBV6-5
CASSAVGRAFSADTQYF
>TRBJ2-7|TRBV20-1
CSASNPGQGDEQYF
>TRBJ2-5|TRBV11-2
CASSRPQGGTQYF
>TRBJ1-5|TRBV18
CASSTSPSNQPQHF
>TRBJ2-7|TRBV7-2
CASSLSGQQLTEQYF
>TRBJ2-5|TRBV9
CASSVSPAETQYF
>TRBJ2-1|TRBV7-7
CASSLRPPGLAGGGGSNEQFF